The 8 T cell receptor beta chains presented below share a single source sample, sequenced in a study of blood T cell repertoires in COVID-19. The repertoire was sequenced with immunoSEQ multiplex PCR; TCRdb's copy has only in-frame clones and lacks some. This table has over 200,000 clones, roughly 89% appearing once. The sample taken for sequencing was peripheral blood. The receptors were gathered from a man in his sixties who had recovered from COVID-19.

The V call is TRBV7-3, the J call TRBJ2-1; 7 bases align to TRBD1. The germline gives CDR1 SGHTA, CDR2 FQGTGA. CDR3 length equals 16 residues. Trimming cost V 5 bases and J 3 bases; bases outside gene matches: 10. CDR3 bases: TGTGCCAGCAGCCCCGCCGGGACAGATTACTACAATGAGCAGTTCTTC. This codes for CASSPAGTDYYNEQFF.

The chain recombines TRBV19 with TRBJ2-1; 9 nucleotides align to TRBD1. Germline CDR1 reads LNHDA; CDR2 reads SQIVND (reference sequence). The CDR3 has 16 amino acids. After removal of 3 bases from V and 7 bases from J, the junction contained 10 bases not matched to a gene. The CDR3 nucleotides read TGTGCCAGTAGTATCTCAACAGGGGGCGGTTTGAATGAGCAGTTCTTC. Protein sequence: CASSISTGGGLNEQFF.

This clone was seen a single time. As DNA, the CDR3 is TGTGCCAGCAGGGCGGGGGCTATGTACGAGCAGTACTTC. This gives the protein CASRAGAMYEQYF. The chain is built from TRBV6-5 and TRBJ2-7; D possibly corresponds to TRBD2 (7 bases). This CDR3 region has 13 residues. Between the trimmed V and J ends, which lost 6 bases and 4 bases, there was a span of 13 bases. Germline CDR1 MNHEY, CDR2 SVGAGI.

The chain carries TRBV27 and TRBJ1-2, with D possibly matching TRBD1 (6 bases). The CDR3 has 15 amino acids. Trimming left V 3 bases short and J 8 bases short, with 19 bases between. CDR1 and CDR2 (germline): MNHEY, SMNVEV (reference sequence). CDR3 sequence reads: CASSFLPTGREGYTF. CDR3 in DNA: TGTGCCAGCAGTTTCCTGCCGACAGGCCGAGAGGGCTACACCTTC.

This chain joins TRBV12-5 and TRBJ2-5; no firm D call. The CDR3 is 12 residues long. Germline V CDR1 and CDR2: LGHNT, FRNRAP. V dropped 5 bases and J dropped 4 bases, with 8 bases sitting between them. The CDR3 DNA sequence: TGTGCTAGTGGTGAATACGGAGAGACCCAGTACTTC. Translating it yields CASGEYGETQYF.

The CDR3 DNA reads as TGTGCCAGCAAAACAGAGACAACTAATGAAAAACTGTTTTTT. Encoded protein: CASKTETTNEKLFF. The chain carries TRBV7-8 and TRBJ1-4; D gene unclear. There are 14 residues in the CDR3. The germline gives CDR1 SGHVS, CDR2 FQNEAQ. Trimming took 7 bases from V and 0 from J, leaving 9 bases between them.

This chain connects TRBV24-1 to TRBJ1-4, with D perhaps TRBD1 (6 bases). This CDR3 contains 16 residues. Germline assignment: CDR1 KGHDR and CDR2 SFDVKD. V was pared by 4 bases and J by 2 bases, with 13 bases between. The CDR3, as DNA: TGTGCCACCAGTGACCTGCTTACAGGGACTAATGAAAAACTGTTTTTT. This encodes CATSDLLTGTNEKLFF.

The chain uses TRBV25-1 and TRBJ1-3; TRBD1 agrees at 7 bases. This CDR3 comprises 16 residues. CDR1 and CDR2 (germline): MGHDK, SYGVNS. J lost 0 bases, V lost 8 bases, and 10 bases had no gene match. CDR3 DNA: TGTGCCAGCCCTCGACAGGGACCCTTCTCTGGAAACACCATATATTTT. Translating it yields CASPRQGPFSGNTIYF.